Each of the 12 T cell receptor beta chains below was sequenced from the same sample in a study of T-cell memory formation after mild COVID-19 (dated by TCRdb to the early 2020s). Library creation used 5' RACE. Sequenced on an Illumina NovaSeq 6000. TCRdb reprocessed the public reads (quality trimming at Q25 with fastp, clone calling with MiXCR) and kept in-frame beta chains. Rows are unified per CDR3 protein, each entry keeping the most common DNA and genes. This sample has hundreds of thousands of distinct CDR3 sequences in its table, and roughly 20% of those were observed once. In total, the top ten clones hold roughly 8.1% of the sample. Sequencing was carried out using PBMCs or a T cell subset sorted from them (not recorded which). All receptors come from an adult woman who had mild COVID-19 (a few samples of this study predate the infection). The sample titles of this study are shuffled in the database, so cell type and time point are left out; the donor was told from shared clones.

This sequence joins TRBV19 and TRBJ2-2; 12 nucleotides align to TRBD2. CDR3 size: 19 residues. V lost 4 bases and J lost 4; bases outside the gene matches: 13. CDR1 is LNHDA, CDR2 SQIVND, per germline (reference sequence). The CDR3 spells CASSKPGTSGRIGTGELFF. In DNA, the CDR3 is TGTGCCAGTAGTAAACCCGGGACTAGCGGGCGAATAGGCACCGGGGAGCTGTTTTTT.

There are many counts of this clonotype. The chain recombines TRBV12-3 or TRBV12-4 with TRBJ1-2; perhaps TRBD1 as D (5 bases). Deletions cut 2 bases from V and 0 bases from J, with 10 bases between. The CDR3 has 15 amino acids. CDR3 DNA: TGTGCCAGCAGTTTAAGACAGTTAGCTAACTATGGCTACACCTTC. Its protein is CASSLRQLANYGYTF.

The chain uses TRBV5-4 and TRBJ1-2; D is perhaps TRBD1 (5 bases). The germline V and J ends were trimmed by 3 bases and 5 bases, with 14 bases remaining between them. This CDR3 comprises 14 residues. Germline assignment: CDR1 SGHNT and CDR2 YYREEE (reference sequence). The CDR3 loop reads CASSSPGTAYGYTF. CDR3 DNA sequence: TGTGCCAGCAGCTCCCCAGGGACCGCGTATGGCTACACCTTC.

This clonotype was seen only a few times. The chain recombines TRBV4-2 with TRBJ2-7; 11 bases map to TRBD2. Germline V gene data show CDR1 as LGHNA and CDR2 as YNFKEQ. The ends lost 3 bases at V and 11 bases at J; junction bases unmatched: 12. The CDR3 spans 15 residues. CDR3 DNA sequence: TGTGCCAGCAGCCAGGATCTAGCGGGAGGCCATGATAAGTACTTC. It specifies CASSQDLAGGHDKYF.

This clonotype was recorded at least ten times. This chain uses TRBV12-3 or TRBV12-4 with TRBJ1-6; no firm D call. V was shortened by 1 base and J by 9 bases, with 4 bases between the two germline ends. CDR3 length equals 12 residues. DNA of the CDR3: TGTGCCAGCAGTTTAGAGCCTTCACCCCTCCACTTT. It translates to CASSLEPSPLHF.

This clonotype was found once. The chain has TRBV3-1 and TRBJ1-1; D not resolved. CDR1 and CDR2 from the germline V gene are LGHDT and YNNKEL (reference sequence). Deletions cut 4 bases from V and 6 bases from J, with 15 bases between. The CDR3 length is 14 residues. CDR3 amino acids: CASSPLDSGSEAFF. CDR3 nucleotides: TGTGCCAGCAGCCCCTTGGATTCTGGTTCTGAAGCTTTCTTT.

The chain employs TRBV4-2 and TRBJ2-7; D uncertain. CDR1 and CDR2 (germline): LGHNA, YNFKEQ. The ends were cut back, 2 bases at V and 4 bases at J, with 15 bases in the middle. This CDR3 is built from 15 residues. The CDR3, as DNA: TGTGCCAGCAGCCAAACAAAAGGGATCCGGTACGAGCAGTACTTC. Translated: CASSQTKGIRYEQYF.

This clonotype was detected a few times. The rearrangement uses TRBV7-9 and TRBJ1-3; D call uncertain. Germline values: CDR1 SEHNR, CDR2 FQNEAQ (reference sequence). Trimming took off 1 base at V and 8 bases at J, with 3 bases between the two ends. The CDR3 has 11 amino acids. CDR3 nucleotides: TGTGCCAGCAGCTTAGTTGACACCATATATTTT. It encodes CASSLVDTIYF.

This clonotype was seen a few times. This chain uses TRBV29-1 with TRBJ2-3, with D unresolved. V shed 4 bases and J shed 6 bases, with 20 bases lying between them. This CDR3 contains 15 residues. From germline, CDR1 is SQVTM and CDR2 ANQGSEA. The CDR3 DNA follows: TGCAGCGTTGGAGTCTTTTCGGAGCTTGGGGATACGCAGTATTTT. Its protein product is CSVGVFSELGDTQYF.

The CDR3 here is CASSFRRDEKLFF. Written as DNA, the CDR3 is TGTGCCAGCAGTTTTAGAAGGGACGAAAAACTGTTTTTT. The chain recombines TRBV12-3 or TRBV12-4 with TRBJ1-4; maybe TRBD1 (5 bases). The CDR3 loop spans 13 amino acids. V was shortened by 3 bases and J by 8 bases, with 10 bases between the two germline ends.

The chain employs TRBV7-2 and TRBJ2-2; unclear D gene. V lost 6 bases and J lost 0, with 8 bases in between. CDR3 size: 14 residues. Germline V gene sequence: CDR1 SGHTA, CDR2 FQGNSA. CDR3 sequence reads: CASSSGSNTGELFF. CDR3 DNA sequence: TGTGCCAGCAGTTCTGGATCGAACACCGGGGAGCTGTTTTTT.

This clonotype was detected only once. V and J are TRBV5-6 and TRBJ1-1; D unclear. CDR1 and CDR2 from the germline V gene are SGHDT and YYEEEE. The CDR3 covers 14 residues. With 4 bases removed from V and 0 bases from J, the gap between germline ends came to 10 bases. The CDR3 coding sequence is TGTGCCAGCAGCCCCTCAGATCTGAACACTGAAGCTTTCTTT. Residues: CASSPSDLNTEAFF.